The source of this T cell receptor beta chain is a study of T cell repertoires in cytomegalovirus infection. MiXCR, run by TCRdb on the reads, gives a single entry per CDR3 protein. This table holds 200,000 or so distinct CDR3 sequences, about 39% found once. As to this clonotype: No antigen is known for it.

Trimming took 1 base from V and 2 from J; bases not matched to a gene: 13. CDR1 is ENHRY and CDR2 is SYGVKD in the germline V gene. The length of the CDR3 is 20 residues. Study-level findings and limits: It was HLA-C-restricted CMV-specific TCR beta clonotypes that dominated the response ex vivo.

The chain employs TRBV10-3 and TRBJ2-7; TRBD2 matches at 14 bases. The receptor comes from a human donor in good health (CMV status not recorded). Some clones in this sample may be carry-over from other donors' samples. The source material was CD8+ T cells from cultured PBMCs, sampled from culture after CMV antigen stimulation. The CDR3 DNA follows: TGTGCCATCAGTGAGTTCGATCCGACTAGCGGGGGGGCCGCGCCCTACGAGCAGTACTTC. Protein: CAISEFDPTSGGAAPYEQYF.